The 30 T cell receptor beta chains in this list originate from one sample, sequenced in a study of brain T cells in children with intractable seizures. The time point: blood from clinic visit 5 months post-surgery; TSC patient then seizure free. The data were produced by immunoSEQ multiplex PCR, yet TCRdb's version contains in-frame clones alone and is incomplete. The table shows 340,000 or so clones, with over 85% occurring only once. The input for sequencing was peripheral blood, taken about 5 months after surgery. The receptor set was obtained from a boy under two years old with tuberous sclerosis and intractable seizures.

The V gene is TRBV4-2, the J gene TRBJ2-1; 7 bases are shared with TRBD2. The CDR3 totals 15 residues. The V and J ends lost 1 base and 0 bases, in that order; junction bases with no gene match: 0. Germline V gene lookup returns CDR1 LGHNA and CDR2 YNFKEQ. The CDR3 coding sequence is TGTGCCAGCAGCCAAGCGGGGGGCTCCTACAATGAGCAGTTCTTC. This codes for CASSQAGGSYNEQFF.

The chain couples TRBV29-1 to TRBJ2-1; TRBD2 matches 9 bases. CDR3 length: 18 residues. Per germline, CDR1 SQVTM and CDR2 ANQGSEA. Trimming cost V 2 bases and J 0 bases; bases outside gene matches: 11. The CDR3 DNA reads TGCAGCGTTGAAAACTACGGGACTAGCAGACACTCCTACAATGAGCAGTTCTTC. It yields the protein CSVENYGTSRHSYNEQFF.

V is TRBV11-2 and J is TRBJ1-2; D might be TRBD1 (6 bases). CDR1 SGHAT and CDR2 FQNNGV come from the germline V gene. V was clipped by 5 bases and J by 0 bases, with 13 bases between them. This CDR3 has 15 amino acids. CDR3 sequence: CASSLDRTSNYGYTF. The CDR3 coding sequence is TGTGCCAGCAGCCTTGACAGGACTTCTAACTATGGCTACACCTTC.

The chain links TRBV5-1 to TRBJ1-2; maybe TRBD1 (6 bases). Germline CDR1 SGHRS, CDR2 YFSETQ. The CDR3 covers 16 residues. Trimming cost V 0 bases and J 6 bases, with 18 bases left between them. The CDR3 region is CASSLVSGAGEHGYTF. The CDR3 DNA sequence: TGCGCCAGCAGCTTGGTCTCTGGGGCAGGGGAACATGGCTACACCTTC.

J is TRBJ2-1 and V is TRBV13; D is perhaps TRBD1 or TRBD2 (5 bases each). The V gene lost 4 bases and the J gene lost 4 bases, with 11 bases spanning the gap. The CDR3 extends over 14 amino acids. Germline CDR1 and CDR2: PRHDT and FYEKMQ (reference sequence). The CDR3 sequence is CASSWPGPYNEQFF. The DNA of the CDR3 is TGTGCCAGCAGCTGGCCGGGACCTTACAATGAGCAGTTCTTC.

This clone was seen more than once but under ten times. The CDR3 DNA follows: TGCGCCAGCAGTGTAGCGGGCGGCTCCTACAATGAGCAGTTCTTC. Translation gives CASSVAGGSYNEQFF. The V gene is TRBV10-2, the J gene TRBJ2-1, with 7 bases identical to TRBD2. The CDR3 has 15 residues. From germline, CDR1 is WSHSY and CDR2 SAAADI. V shed 4 bases, J shed 0 bases, and the junction held 3 bases outside the gene matches.

V gene TRBV6-6 combines with J gene TRBJ2-7; D is undetermined. Germline V lookup: CDR1 MNHNY, CDR2 SVGAGI (reference sequence). This CDR3 region has 13 residues. The V end was cut by 5 bases, the J end by 2 bases, with 10 bases between. The chain's CDR3 is CASSISVTYEQYF. CDR3 coding DNA: TGTGCCAGCAGTATTTCAGTCACCTACGAGCAGTACTTC.

This chain joins TRBV19 and TRBJ2-5; 14 nucleotides align to TRBD2. V dropped 5 bases and J dropped 4; count of bases not matched to a gene: 3. Germline CDR1 and CDR2: LNHDA and SQIVND (reference sequence). The CDR3 loop spans 15 amino acids. The CDR3 region is CASSPGLAGAETQYF. The CDR3, as DNA: TGTGCCAGTAGTCCGGGACTAGCGGGAGCAGAGACCCAGTACTTC.

This clone was counted once. The chain combines TRBV20-1 with TRBJ2-1; 7 nucleotides agree with TRBD2. In germline, CDR1 is DFQATT, CDR2 SNEGSKA (reference sequence). This CDR3 spans 14 amino acids. The trim removed 3 bases at V and 3 bases at J, leaving 5 bases unmatched. The CDR3 loop reads CSASSGGGYNEQFF. The CDR3 DNA sequence: TGCAGTGCTAGTTCCGGCGGGGGCTACAATGAGCAGTTCTTC.

CDR3 loop: CASKREKGNTEAFF. The DNA for the CDR3 is TGTGCCAGCAAAAGGGAAAAGGGGAACACTGAAGCTTTCTTT. The chain recombines TRBV13 with TRBJ1-1; no reliable D call. The CDR3 spans 14 residues. CDR1 PRHDT and CDR2 FYEKMQ come from the germline V gene (reference sequence). V shed 7 bases and J shed 1 base, with 13 bases lying between them.

The V and J genes are TRBV28 and TRBJ2-5, with D perhaps matching TRBD2 (6 bases). The CDR3 runs to 15 residues. With 5 bases removed from V and 3 bases from J, the gap between germline ends came to 16 bases. The V gene's germline CDR1 is MDHEN and CDR2 SYDVKM. This CDR3 is CASSRRDWGKETQYF. The CDR3 DNA reads as TGTGCCAGCAGTCGGAGGGATTGGGGAAAAGAGACCCAGTACTTC.

The J gene is TRBJ2-1, the V gene TRBV9; TRBD1 might be the D (5 bases). The germline CDR1 and CDR2 sequences are SGDLS and YYNGEE. CDR3 length: 16 residues. The ends were cut back, 0 bases at V and 5 bases at J, with 15 bases in the middle. CDR3 region: CASSVGRQLRHNEQFF. The CDR3 DNA is TGTGCCAGCAGCGTAGGGCGACAGCTCCGTCACAATGAGCAGTTCTTC.

V is TRBV19 and J is TRBJ2-2; D possibly matches TRBD1 or TRBD2 (6 bases each). Germline lookup yields CDR1 LNHDA and CDR2 SQIVND (reference sequence). V lost 6 bases and J 6 bases, leaving 11 bases between the germline ends. The CDR3 spans 13 residues. CDR3 amino acids: CASRRGAAGELFF. CDR3 DNA: TGTGCCAGTAGGAGGGGGGCGGCCGGGGAGCTGTTTTTT.

The chain employs TRBV10-2 and TRBJ1-4, with 7 bases that match TRBD1. V dropped 6 bases and J dropped 8; count of bases not matched to a gene: 9. CDR3 length: 14 amino acids. Germline V gene sequence: CDR1 WSHSY, CDR2 SAAADI. The CDR3 reads CASSGDRVGEKLFF. The CDR3 nucleotides read TGCGCCAGCAGCGGTGACAGGGTGGGAGAAAAACTGTTTTTT.

This rearrangement joins TRBV6-5 to TRBJ1-2; D is undetermined. V dropped 2 bases and J dropped 2 bases, with 6 bases sitting between them. There are 13 residues in the CDR3. In germline, CDR1 is MNHEY, CDR2 SVGAGI. The CDR3 DNA sequence: TGTGCCAGCAGTTACGGACCAAACTATGGCTACACCTTC. Its protein is CASSYGPNYGYTF.

A note on this clone: One end of the junction is discordant with germline, which a read error may explain. The V call is TRBV5-4, the J call TRBJ1-1, with 10 bases aligning to TRBD1. Germline V lookup: CDR1 SGHNT, CDR2 YYREEE (reference sequence). This CDR3 region has 12 residues. The CDR3 spells CASSSDRGLEGF. DNA of the CDR3: TGTGCCAGCAGCTCCGACAGGGGGCTTGAGGGGTTT.

The V gene is TRBV27, the J gene TRBJ2-2, with 7 bases fitting TRBD2. Germline CDR1 is MNHEY and CDR2 is SMNVEV (reference sequence). There are 14 residues in the CDR3. V dropped 3 bases and J dropped 6; count of bases not matched to a gene: 4. The CDR3 DNA reads as TGTGCCAGCAGTTTGGGGGGGAGGGCCGGGGAGCTGTTTTTT. Encoded protein: CASSLGGRAGELFF.

V gene TRBV10-3 combines with J gene TRBJ1-4, with 8 bases matching TRBD1. The CDR3 runs to 16 residues. With 4 bases clipped from V and 8 bases from J, the junction kept 12 bases outside the gene matches. Germline V gene lookup returns CDR1 ENHRY and CDR2 SYGVKD. For the CDR3, the DNA is TGTGCCATCAGTGCTACCCGGACAGGGTGGGAAGAAAAACTGTTTTTT. This codes for CAISATRTGWEEKLFF.

The chain is built from TRBV19 and TRBJ1-5, with a possible D match to TRBD1 (5 bases). This CDR3 has 17 amino acids. Germline loops: CDR1 LNHDA, CDR2 SQIVND (reference sequence). Trimming took off 7 bases at V and 1 base at J, with 20 bases between the two ends. The CDR3 sequence is CASTPNKKTESNQPQHF. In nucleotides, the CDR3 is TGTGCCAGTACCCCCAATAAAAAGACAGAGAGCAATCAGCCCCAGCATTTT. The variable domain in full, completed from reference TRBV19 and TRBJ1-5, reads DGGITQSPKYLFRKEGQNVTLSCEQNLNHDAMYWYRQDPGQGLRLIYYSQIVNDFQKGDIAEGYSVSREKKESFPLTVTSAQKNPTAFYLCASTPNKKTESNQPQHFGDGTRLSIL.

The chain joins TRBV28 to TRBJ2-3, with D possibly being TRBD2 (6 bases). Germline CDR1 reads MDHEN; CDR2 reads SYDVKM. Trimming took 4 bases from V and 3 from J, leaving 14 bases between them. This CDR3 spans 15 amino acids. As DNA, the CDR3 is TGTGCCAGCAGTTCGCTCGGGAGTAAGACAGATACGCAGTATTTT. It specifies CASSSLGSKTDTQYF.

This chain uses TRBV2 with TRBJ2-7; possibly TRBD2 for D (5 bases). The germline CDR1 and CDR2 sequences are SNHLY and FYNNEI. Trimming pared 2 bases from V and 3 bases from J, leaving 14 bases between. This CDR3 has 15 amino acids. CDR3 coding DNA: TGTGCCAGCAGTGAAATCCTCGAGGGCTTCTACGAGCAGTACTTC. It translates to CASSEILEGFYEQYF. The full variable domain, completed using reference TRBV2 and TRBJ2-7, is EPEVTQTPSHQVTQMGQEVILRCVPISNHLYFYWYRQILGQKVEFLVSFYNNEISEKSEIFDDQFSVERPDGSNFTLKIRSTKLEDSAMYFCASSEILEGFYEQYFGPGTRLTVT.

This clone was recorded only once. The chain has TRBV2 and TRBJ2-5; D may be TRBD1 or TRBD2 (5 bases each). The CDR3 contains 15 residues. The germline V gene encodes CDR1 SNHLY and CDR2 FYNNEI. V was pared by 3 bases and J by 5 bases, with 16 bases between. The CDR3: CASSDEGRSGETQYF. Written as DNA, the CDR3 is TGTGCCAGCAGTGACGAGGGGCGGAGTGGGGAGACCCAGTACTTC.

This chain connects TRBV6-5 to TRBJ1-4; D uncertain. V lost 2 bases and J lost 5, with 15 bases in between. CDR1 and CDR2 (germline): MNHEY, SVGAGI. This CDR3 has 16 residues. Written as DNA, the CDR3 is TGTGCCAGCAGTTACGGCCCGAGGCAAGAGAATGAAAAACTGTTTTTT. Translated, it gives CASSYGPRQENEKLFF.

This chain joins TRBV5-1 and TRBJ1-1, with D possibly matching TRBD1 (5 bases). CDR1 and CDR2 (germline): SGHRS, YFSETQ. This CDR3 region has 15 residues. The ends were cut back, 0 bases at V and 0 bases at J, with 9 bases in the middle. This chain's CDR3 is CASSLGTTVNTEAFF. DNA of the CDR3: TGCGCCAGCAGCTTGGGGACAACAGTGAACACTGAAGCTTTCTTT. The variable domain in full, completed from reference TRBV5-1 and TRBJ1-1, reads KAGVTQTPRYLIKTRGQQVTLSCSPISGHRSVSWYQQTPGQGLQFLFEYFSETQRNKGNFPGRFSGRQFSNSRSEMNVSTLELGDSALYLCASSLGTTVNTEAFFGQGTRLTVV.

This chain links TRBV6-5 with TRBJ1-3; 7 bases align to TRBD1. V was pared by 5 bases and J by 0 bases, with 4 bases of the junction left unmatched. CDR3 length: 15 residues. CDR1 is MNHEY and CDR2 is SVGAGI in the germline V gene. The CDR3 DNA reads TGTGCCAGCAGTCTACAGGGGCCCTCTGGAAACACCATATATTTT. Translating gives CASSLQGPSGNTIYF.

The chain joins TRBV6-6 to TRBJ2-2; no firm D call. CDR3 length: 16 amino acids. The germline V gene has CDR1 MNHNY and CDR2 SVGAGI (reference sequence). Trimming removed 6 bases at V and 0 bases at J, with 14 bases between. DNA for the CDR3: TGTGCCAGCAGACTCGACGCCTACGCGAACACCGGGGAGCTGTTTTTT. Translation: CASRLDAYANTGELFF.

V and J are TRBV11-2 and TRBJ1-1; weak D call: TRBD1 (5 bases). V was clipped by 5 bases and J by 4 bases, with 14 bases between them. The CDR3 contains 14 residues. Germline lookup yields CDR1 SGHAT and CDR2 FQNNGV. CDR3: CASSAPDRVTEAFF. The DNA of the CDR3 is TGTGCCAGCAGCGCTCCAGACAGAGTCACTGAAGCTTTCTTT.

The chain joins TRBV20-1 to TRBJ1-3; D is unclear. The CDR3 is made up of 11 amino acids. CDR1 is DFQATT, CDR2 SNEGSKA, per germline (reference sequence). Between the trimmed V and J ends, which lost 3 bases and 3 bases, there was a span of 3 bases. The CDR3 nucleotides are TGCAGTGCTAGCAATGGAAACACCATATATTTT. This gives the protein CSASNGNTIYF.

V usage is TRBV6-5 and J usage is TRBJ1-5, with TRBD1 matching over 7 bases. V trimming: 6 bases; J trimming: 3 bases; junction bases outside the gene matches: 8. The germline gives CDR1 MNHEY, CDR2 SVGAGI. The CDR3 has 15 residues. CDR3 in amino acids: CASRGLDRANQPQHF. Written as DNA, the CDR3 is TGTGCCAGCAGAGGCCTCGACAGGGCCAATCAGCCCCAGCATTTT.

The rearrangement links TRBV5-1 to TRBJ1-6; D is uncertain. Germline lookup yields CDR1 SGHRS and CDR2 YFSETQ. CDR3 size: 16 residues. Trimming left V 0 bases short and J 0 bases short, with 7 bases between. CDR3 nucleotides: TGCGCCAGCAGCTTGGAGTCGAGCTCCTATAATTCACCCCTCCACTTT. It is translated as CASSLESSSYNSPLHF.